Below, 20 T cell receptor beta chains from the same sample are listed, as sequenced in a study of regulatory T cells in long-lasting Graves disease. Time point meaning: newly diagnosed GD, antithyroid drugs for less than 3 months. Scientists built the TCR library using RNA that was extracted from PBMCs. CDR3-region Arm-PCR and iRepertoire HTBI primers produced the TCR beta libraries. TCRdb independently ran MiXCR on the multiplex PCR reads; one entry per CDR3 protein. The sample comprises hundreds of thousands of distinct CDR3 sequences, roughly 15% of which are singletons, and about 20% rests with the top ten. Sequenced material: peripheral blood mononuclear cells (PBMCs), taken at new diagnosis, from a patient treated with antithyroid drugs. These receptors all come from a female donor with Graves disease.

At least ten counts were recorded for this clonotype. Written as DNA, the CDR3 is TGTGCCAGCAGCTATAGCGGGAGGGAAGAGACCCAGTACTTC. Translated, it gives CASSYSGREETQYF. This rearrangement joins TRBV12-3 or TRBV12-4 to TRBJ2-5, with 11 nucleotides matching TRBD2. The CDR3 contains 14 residues. V trimming: 6 bases; J trimming: 3 bases; junction bases outside the gene matches: 3.

The genes are TRBV18 and TRBJ1-5, with 7 bases matching TRBD1. This CDR3 has 16 amino acids. V shed 3 bases, J shed 0 bases, and the junction held 5 bases outside the gene matches. CDR1 KGHSH and CDR2 LQKENI come from the germline V gene. CDR3 protein: CASSPIGTDSNQPQHF. DNA of the CDR3: TGTGCCAGCTCACCCATTGGGACAGATAGCAATCAGCCCCAGCATTTT.

This clonotype showed up many times. CDR3 region: CASSLGTPNTGELFF. DNA for the CDR3: TGTGCCAGCAGCTTGGGGACACCGAACACCGGGGAGCTGTTTTTT. The chain recombines TRBV5-4 with TRBJ2-2; D may be TRBD1 (5 bases). Germline assignment: CDR1 SGHNT and CDR2 YYREEE (reference sequence). Trimming left V 0 bases short and J 0 bases short, with 6 bases between. The CDR3 consists of 15 residues.

This clonotype was observed at least ten times. The chain employs TRBV6-1 and TRBJ2-3; D possibly corresponds to TRBD2 (6 bases). CDR1 is MNHNS and CDR2 is SASEGT in the germline V gene. This CDR3 has 12 residues. V dropped 11 bases and J dropped 4 bases, with 13 bases sitting between them. The CDR3 here is CAARGSPDTQYF. DNA for the CDR3: TGTGCCGCGCGGGGCTCACCAGATACGCAGTATTTT.

V usage is TRBV3-1 and J usage is TRBJ2-5, with D maybe TRBD1 (6 bases). Germline loops: CDR1 LGHDT, CDR2 YNNKEL (reference sequence). This CDR3 spans 14 amino acids. V was cut by 3 bases and J by 3 bases, with 11 bases left in between. The CDR3 loop reads CASSHSQGKETQYF. The CDR3 DNA follows: TGTGCCAGCAGCCACTCACAGGGCAAAGAGACCCAGTACTTC.

Regarding this clonotype: An end of the junction does not agree with germline; a read error may underlie this. The chain uses TRBV7-2 and TRBJ2-3, with a tentative D call TRBD2 (6 bases). CDR1 is SGHTA and CDR2 is FQGNSA in the germline V gene. There are 12 residues in the CDR3. This CDR3 reads CASSLAGGTQFF. The CDR3 nucleotides read TGTGCCAGCAGCTTAGCGGGGGGAACGCAGTTTTTT.

This clonotype was detected only a few times. The chain uses TRBV5-4 and TRBJ2-3, with D maybe TRBD1 (6 bases). V lost 0 bases, J lost 3 bases, and 8 bases lay in between. CDR1 is SGHNT, CDR2 YYREEE, per germline (reference sequence). This CDR3 is built from 14 residues. CDR3 sequence reads: CASSLGQATDTQYF. The CDR3 DNA sequence: TGTGCCAGCAGCTTGGGACAGGCAACAGATACGCAGTATTTT.

Remarks on this clonotype: An end of the junction differs from the germline gene, which may be a read error. The chain combines TRBV4-1 with TRBJ1-2, with D possibly being TRBD1 (5 bases). This CDR3 region has 15 residues. Germline lookup yields CDR1 MGHRA and CDR2 YSYEKL. The CDR3 region is CASSQVTADYYGYTF. As DNA, the CDR3 is TGCGCCAGCAGTCAAGTGACAGCCGATTACTATGGCTACACCTTC.

The V gene is TRBV20-1, the J gene TRBJ2-6; TRBD2 matches 11 bases. CDR1 and CDR2 (germline): DFQATT, SNEGSKA (reference sequence). The V gene end was trimmed by 5 bases and the J gene end by 0 bases; junction bases not matched to a gene: 9. This CDR3 region has 18 residues. Here the CDR3 DNA reads TGCAGTGCTCGGACGGGACTAGCGGCAAGCTCTGGGGCCAACGTCCTGACTTTC. Residues: CSARTGLAASSGANVLTF.

This clonotype was seen at least ten times. The chain is built from TRBV7-9 and TRBJ2-5; 13 nucleotides match TRBD2. V lost 5 bases to trimming and J lost 3 bases; unmatched junction nucleotides: 3. The CDR3 runs 15 residues. In germline, CDR1 is SEHNR, CDR2 FQNEAQ (reference sequence). CDR3 coding DNA: TGTGCCAGCAGCCCGGGACTAGCGGGGAAAGAGACCCAGTACTTC. Its translation is CASSPGLAGKETQYF.

The chain recombines TRBV7-9 with TRBJ2-6, with 10 bases fitting TRBD2. CDR3 length: 19 amino acids. J lost 1 base, V lost 5 bases, and 11 bases had no gene match. Germline V CDR1 and CDR2: SEHNR, FQNEAQ (reference sequence). CDR3 amino acids: CASSPRGGLAASGANVLTF. The CDR3 DNA reads TGTGCCAGCAGCCCCAGGGGAGGACTAGCGGCTTCTGGGGCCAACGTCCTGACTTTC.

This clonotype was counted only a few times. The chain is built from TRBV12-5 and TRBJ2-4; 11 bases match TRBD1. This CDR3 has 19 residues. The germline V gene has CDR1 LGHNT and CDR2 FRNRAP. The V and J ends lost 1 base and 3 bases, in that order; junction bases with no gene match: 11. This chain's CDR3 is CASGLERTGGFFGKNIQYF. CDR3 DNA sequence: TGTGCTAGTGGTTTGGAGAGGACAGGGGGCTTTTTTGGCAAAAACATTCAGTACTTC.

This clonotype showed up just a few times. The rearrangement joins TRBV27 to TRBJ2-5; no definite D call. The CDR3 contains 14 residues. Germline-derived CDR1 and CDR2 are MNHEY and SMNVEV (reference sequence). V was cut by 3 bases and J by 5 bases, with 13 bases left in between. DNA for the CDR3: TGTGCCAGCAGTTTGACCGGGTCTTCGGAGACCCAGTACTTC. Amino acids: CASSLTGSSETQYF.

The V and J genes are TRBV15 and TRBJ1-1; a possible D gene is TRBD1 (5 bases). The CDR3 totals 13 residues. The V gene lost 0 bases and the J gene lost 11 bases, with 13 bases spanning the gap. Germline V gene sequence: CDR1 LNHNV, CDR2 YYDKDF (reference sequence). DNA for the CDR3: TGTGCCACCAGCAGAGATGGTCGAGGGGCGGCTTTCTTT. This gives the protein CATSRDGRGAAFF.

The sample holds many counts of this clonotype. The chain links TRBV7-9 to TRBJ1-2, with D perhaps TRBD1 (5 bases). Germline V gene lookup returns CDR1 SEHNR and CDR2 FQNEAQ (reference sequence). V dropped 8 bases and J dropped 4 bases, with 11 bases sitting between them. The CDR3 covers 12 residues. CDR3 in amino acids: CASERGPYGYTF. The CDR3 DNA sequence: TGTGCCAGCGAAAGGGGACCCTATGGCTACACCTTC.

This chain connects TRBV3-1 to TRBJ1-1, with unresolved D. The CDR3 runs 14 residues. V dropped 0 bases and J dropped 4 bases, with 9 bases sitting between them. Germline V gene data show CDR1 as LGHDT and CDR2 as YNNKEL (reference sequence). CDR3 protein: CASSQDGDGTEAFF. Written as DNA, the CDR3 is TGTGCCAGCAGCCAAGATGGAGACGGCACTGAAGCTTTCTTT.

The chain is built from TRBV28 and TRBJ2-5; TRBD2 aligns across 14 bases. The length of the CDR3 is 18 residues. Germline trimming cut 4 bases from V and 6 bases from J; bases unmatched to any gene: 13. The V gene's germline CDR1 is MDHEN and CDR2 SYDVKM. In DNA form, the CDR3 reads TGTGCCAGCAGTTCCGGCGGGACTAGCGGGAGAAGTCAAAAGACCCAGTACTTC. Translation gives CASSSGGTSGRSQKTQYF. The complete variable domain, with remaining parts taken from reference TRBV28 and TRBJ2-5, reads DVKVTQSSRYLVKRTGEKVFLECVQDMDHENMFWYRQDPGLGLRLIYFSYDVKMKEKGDIPEGYSVSREKKERFSLILESASTNQTSMYLCASSSGGTSGRSQKTQYFGPGTRLLVL.

This clonotype was seen at least ten times. This rearrangement joins TRBV13 to TRBJ1-1; a weak D match, TRBD1 (5 bases). The CDR3 is 11 amino acids. Germline values: CDR1 PRHDT, CDR2 FYEKMQ (reference sequence). V lost 4 bases to trimming and J lost 7 bases, with 7 bases between them. The CDR3 spells CASSSDNEAFF. The CDR3, as DNA: TGTGCCAGCAGCTCGGACAATGAAGCTTTCTTT.

The chain has TRBV12-3 or TRBV12-4 and TRBJ2-2, with unresolved D. The V and J ends lost 3 bases and 5 bases respectively, with 13 bases between them. The CDR3 is 15 amino acids. This chain's CDR3 is CASSFVSGETGELFF. Written as DNA, the CDR3 is TGTGCCAGCAGTTTTGTCTCGGGTGAAACCGGGGAGCTGTTTTTT.

The chain employs TRBV6-4 and TRBJ2-5, with no clear D. The CDR3 length is 12 residues. Germline-derived CDR1 and CDR2 are MRHNA and SNTAGT. V was shortened by 11 bases and J by 0 bases, with 10 bases between the two germline ends. The CDR3 DNA reads as TGTGCCGCAAACAGAGACCAAGAGACCCAGTACTTC. This sequence encodes CAANRDQETQYF.